What follows are 27 T cell receptor beta chains derived from one specimen sequenced in a study of early T cells in non-severe SARS-CoV-2 infection. TCRdb re-called the 5' RACE reads with MiXCR, one entry per CDR3 protein. Of 90,000 or so distinct CDR3 sequences in the sample, under 15% are singletons; the top ten hold less than 7%. What was sequenced was whole blood. These receptors were taken from an adult who was a healthcare worker with PCR-confirmed SARS-CoV-2 infection or an uninfected control (not recorded which).

In this sample, this clonotype turned up many times. The chain combines TRBV6-4 with TRBJ2-3; TRBD2 matches at 9 bases. The CDR3 spans 14 residues. V lost 5 bases, J lost 1 base, and 1 base stayed unmatched. CDR1 MRHNA and CDR2 SNTAGT come from the germline V gene. The CDR3 nucleotides read TGTGCCAGCAGTCGACTAGCGGGCACAGATACGCAGTATTTT. It specifies CASSRLAGTDTQYF.

The J gene is TRBJ2-1, the V gene TRBV7-9; D unclear. The germline CDR1 and CDR2 sequences are SEHNR and FQNEAQ (reference sequence). V lost 1 base and J 3 bases, leaving 4 bases between the germline ends. CDR3 length equals 13 residues. The CDR3 bases are TGTGCCAGCAGCTTAGGGGACTACAATGAGCAGTTCTTC. This encodes CASSLGDYNEQFF.

This clonotype has more than one count but fewer than ten. The chain has TRBV10-3 and TRBJ2-7; no firm D call. Looked up from germline, CDR1 is ENHRY and CDR2 is SYGVKD. V was shortened by 4 bases and J by 3 bases, with 4 bases between the two germline ends. The CDR3 has 11 residues. CDR3 residues: CAISALYEQYF. In DNA form, the CDR3 reads TGTGCCATCAGTGCTCTCTACGAGCAGTACTTC.

This CDR3 reads CASSLGKRNTIYF. As DNA, the CDR3 is TGCGCCAGCAGCTTGGGGAAGAGAAACACCATATATTTT. This chain joins TRBV5-1 and TRBJ1-3, with D unresolved. This CDR3 has 13 residues. V was cut by 0 bases and J by 5 bases, with 6 bases left in between. Germline-derived CDR1 and CDR2 are SGHRS and YFSETQ.

A few counts support this clonotype. The junction does not match germline at one end; this may be a read error. V is TRBV20-1 and J is TRBJ2-1; 9 bases map to TRBD1. The CDR3 spans 14 residues. Germline values: CDR1 DFQATT, CDR2 SNEGSKA (reference sequence). The chain's CDR3 is CSARGDRDYNEQFF. CDR3 nucleotides: TGCAGTGCCAGAGGGGACAGGGACTACAATGAGCAGTTCTTC.

The V gene is TRBV12-3 or TRBV12-4, the J gene TRBJ2-3; TRBD2 might be the D (5 bases). The CDR3 is made up of 12 amino acids. Trimming pared 2 bases from V and 6 bases from J, leaving 6 bases between. CDR3 nucleotide sequence: TGTGCCAGCAGTTTAAGGGAGGATACGCAGTATTTT. Translation gives CASSLREDTQYF.

There are a few counts of this clonotype. The chain links TRBV6-6 to TRBJ2-1; D gene uncertain. Trimming removed 8 bases at V and 8 bases at J, with 7 bases between. There are 10 residues in the CDR3. Per germline, CDR1 MNHNY and CDR2 SVGAGI (reference sequence). CDR3 bases: TGTGCCAGCGCTTTGGATGAGCAGTTCTTC. Translation: CASALDEQFF.

This sequence joins TRBV28 and TRBJ2-7, with TRBD2 matching 8 bases. V trimming: 3 bases; J trimming: 3 bases; junction bases outside the gene matches: 7. This CDR3 is built from 15 residues. From germline, CDR1 is MDHEN and CDR2 SYDVKM. The CDR3 here is CASSFYGGGNYEQYF. The CDR3 region has the DNA TGTGCCAGCAGTTTTTATGGCGGGGGGAACTACGAGCAGTACTTC. Complete variable domain (other parts from reference TRBV28 and TRBJ2-7): DVKVTQSSRYLVKRTGEKVFLECVQDMDHENMFWYRQDPGLGLRLIYFSYDVKMKEKGDIPEGYSVSREKKERFSLILESASTNQTSMYLCASSFYGGGNYEQYFGPGTRLTVT.

This clonotype was seen at least ten times. V is TRBV5-1 and J is TRBJ1-2; D is unresolved. CDR1 is SGHRS, CDR2 YFSETQ, per germline. The CDR3 totals 14 residues. The germline V and J ends were trimmed by 6 bases and 2 bases, with 14 bases remaining between them. DNA of the CDR3: TGCGCCAGCACCCCAAGTCCTGGGAACTATGGCTACACCTTC. Translated, it gives CASTPSPGNYGYTF.

This clonotype has at least ten counts. V is TRBV12-3 or TRBV12-4 and J is TRBJ1-1; a possible D gene is TRBD1 (6 bases). Trimming shortened V by 4 bases and J by 5 bases, and 14 bases separated the two germline ends. This CDR3 is 14 amino acids long. Written as DNA, the CDR3 is TGTGCCAGCAGTTCTCACTACAGGGAAACTGAAGCTTTCTTT. This gives the protein CASSSHYRETEAFF.

This clonotype was picked up many times. The chain has TRBV20-1 and TRBJ2-7; D possibly corresponds to TRBD2 (6 bases). Germline assignment: CDR1 DFQATT and CDR2 SNEGSKA (reference sequence). Trimming shortened V by 5 bases and J by 2 bases, and 13 bases separated the two germline ends. The CDR3 length is 13 residues. CDR3 sequence (DNA): TGCAGTGCTGCCGGGACTGGTACCTACGAGCAGTACTTC. It translates to CSAAGTGTYEQYF.

This clonotype has a handful of counts. The gene calls are TRBV28 and TRBJ2-5; TRBD2 agrees at 14 bases. Germline CDR1 MDHEN, CDR2 SYDVKM. This CDR3 has 15 residues. The V gene end was trimmed by 8 bases and the J gene end by 4 bases; junction bases not matched to a gene: 6. In nucleotides, the CDR3 is TGTGCCAGCGGCAGGACTAGCGGGAGGTCAGAGACCCAGTACTTC. It is translated as CASGRTSGRSETQYF.

This sequence joins TRBV4-1 and TRBJ1-1, with D unresolved. This CDR3 spans 13 amino acids. The V gene lost 1 base and the J gene lost 5 bases, with 8 bases spanning the gap. Germline V gene lookup returns CDR1 MGHRA and CDR2 YSYEKL. The DNA for the CDR3 is TGCGCCAGCAGCCAAGTACCGGGGACTGAAGCTTTCTTT. It encodes CASSQVPGTEAFF.

This clonotype was seen ten or more times. The rearrangement links TRBV7-9 to TRBJ1-3, with D possibly matching TRBD1 (6 bases). Germline V gene data show CDR1 as SEHNR and CDR2 as FQNEAQ (reference sequence). The CDR3 sequence is 14 residues long. V dropped 5 bases and J dropped 2 bases, with 10 bases sitting between them. CDR3: CASSLQGPGNTIYF. DNA of the CDR3: TGTGCCAGCAGCCTACAGGGTCCTGGAAACACCATATATTTT.

The table lists this clonotype with a few counts. The genes are TRBV24-1 and TRBJ2-1, with 12 bases matching TRBD2. From germline, CDR1 is KGHDR and CDR2 SFDVKD. The CDR3 has 15 amino acids. The junction had 5 bases not matched to a gene; V was cut back by 5 bases and J by 7 bases. CDR3 in DNA: TGTGCCACCAGTGCCTGGACTAGCGGGATAAATGAGCAGTTCTTC. Amino acids: CATSAWTSGINEQFF.

This clonotype was found a few times. The rearrangement joins TRBV2 to TRBJ2-2, with 8 nucleotides matching TRBD1. The trim removed 6 bases at V and 5 bases at J, leaving 2 bases unmatched. There are 13 residues in the CDR3. Per the germline V gene, CDR1 is SNHLY and CDR2 is FYNNEI. In nucleotides, the CDR3 is TGTGCCAGCAGGGACAGGGAAACCGGGGAGCTGTTTTTT. Protein sequence: CASRDRETGELFF.

This clonotype occurred many times. CDR3 DNA sequence: TGTGCCAGCGCGTGGGGTGAAGGGCCTGGAAACACCATATATTTT. It is translated as CASAWGEGPGNTIYF. This sequence joins TRBV7-6 and TRBJ1-3; no clear D. Germline V gene data show CDR1 as SGHVS and CDR2 as FNYEAQ. The CDR3 sequence is 15 residues long. Trimming pared 8 bases from V and 2 bases from J, leaving 16 bases between.

CDR3 residues: CASSLVLAGYNEQFF. The CDR3 DNA is TGCGCCAGCAGCTTGGTGTTAGCGGGGTACAATGAGCAGTTCTTC. This chain joins TRBV5-1 and TRBJ2-1; TRBD2 aligns across 8 bases. This CDR3 has 15 amino acids. The germline CDR1 and CDR2 sequences are SGHRS and YFSETQ. V dropped 0 bases and J dropped 4; count of bases not matched to a gene: 3.

This clonotype appeared many times. The chain couples TRBV5-1 to TRBJ2-7; D ambiguous. The ends were cut back, 6 bases at V and 4 bases at J, with 8 bases in the middle. Per the germline V gene, CDR1 is SGHRS and CDR2 is YFSETQ. CDR3 length: 11 residues. CDR3 coding DNA: TGCGCCAGCACAGACGGTTACGAGCAGTACTTC. It yields the protein CASTDGYEQYF.

The chain employs TRBV6-1 and TRBJ1-5; 7 nucleotides match TRBD1. The V gene's germline CDR1 is MNHNS and CDR2 SASEGT. V gave up 7 bases and J gave up 7 bases; unmatched junction bases: 7. The CDR3 consists of 13 residues. This CDR3 is CASTEGAGQPQHF. CDR3 nucleotides: TGTGCCAGCACGGAGGGGGCTGGACAGCCCCAGCATTTT.

The table lists this clonotype with many counts. V usage is TRBV4-1 and J usage is TRBJ2-7; 8 nucleotides agree with TRBD2. V shed 0 bases, J shed 3 bases, and the junction held 4 bases outside the gene matches. This CDR3 is built from 15 residues. Germline-derived CDR1 and CDR2 are MGHRA and YSYEKL. The CDR3 protein is CASSQETGGSYEQYF. CDR3 DNA: TGCGCCAGCAGCCAAGAGACGGGAGGGAGCTACGAGCAGTACTTC.

This clonotype was observed many times. J is TRBJ2-3 and V is TRBV2; 10 positions agree with TRBD1. Per germline, CDR1 SNHLY and CDR2 FYNNEI. The CDR3 spans 13 residues. Germline trimming cut 7 bases from V and 4 bases from J; bases unmatched to any gene: 2. This chain's CDR3 is CASKGTGADTQYF. The CDR3 coding sequence is TGTGCCAGCAAAGGGACAGGGGCAGATACGCAGTATTTT.

The chain combines TRBV29-1 with TRBJ2-3, with no clear D. This CDR3 is 12 amino acids long. Germline V CDR1 and CDR2: SQVTM, ANQGSEA. V was clipped by 8 bases and J by 2 bases, with 11 bases between them. Here the CDR3 DNA reads TGCAGCAAGTGGGCCCCCACAGATACGCAGTATTTT. This codes for CSKWAPTDTQYF.

J is TRBJ2-7 and V is TRBV20-1; no reliable D call. Looked up from germline, CDR1 is DFQATT and CDR2 is SNEGSKA (reference sequence). The ends were cut back, 4 bases at V and 4 bases at J, with 14 bases in the middle. The CDR3 has 13 residues. In nucleotides, the CDR3 is TGCAGTGCTAATTTGCCAGACGTTTACGAGCAGTACTTC. Encoded protein: CSANLPDVYEQYF.

The chain links TRBV29-1 to TRBJ1-2; the D gene is possibly TRBD1 (5 bases). The CDR3 consists of 12 residues. Per germline, CDR1 SQVTM and CDR2 ANQGSEA. V was trimmed by 4 bases and J by 8 bases, leaving 14 bases between them. This chain's CDR3 is CSVVSGQGGYTF. CDR3 bases: TGCAGCGTTGTATCGGGGCAAGGAGGCTACACCTTC. The complete variable domain, with remaining parts taken from reference TRBV29-1 and TRBJ1-2, reads SAVISQKPSRDICQRGTSLTIQCQVDSQVTMMFWYRQQPGQSLTLIATANQGSEATYESGFVIDKFPISRPNLTFSTLTVSNMSPEDSSIYLCSVVSGQGGYTFGSGTRLTVV.

This clonotype was counted many times. The chain is built from TRBV29-1 and TRBJ1-4, with TRBD1 matching over 7 bases. CDR1 and CDR2 (germline): SQVTM, ANQGSEA. V was pared by 4 bases and J by 8 bases, with 10 bases of the junction left unmatched. CDR3 length: 14 amino acids. As DNA, the CDR3 is TGCAGCGTTGGGGGTCCACAGGGGAGAGAAAAACTGTTTTTT. Its protein is CSVGGPQGREKLFF.

The rearrangement links TRBV2 to TRBJ2-4; the match to TRBD1 covers 8 bases. The CDR3 runs 15 residues. Germline assignment: CDR1 SNHLY and CDR2 FYNNEI. The V and J ends lost 6 bases and 0 bases, in that order; junction bases with no gene match: 4. The CDR3 sequence is CASSTDRAAKNIQYF. The CDR3 DNA sequence: TGTGCCAGCAGCACGGACAGGGCAGCCAAAAACATTCAGTACTTC.